This record looks at one T cell receptor beta chain sequence and its context. This clone turned up a few times. There is no known antigen for this receptor. No base qualities exist here, and no much larger clone lies one base off it. These data are taken from a study of blood T cell repertoires in COVID-19 (dated by TCRdb to the early 2020s). Regarding the study in general: Collaborator samples came from the United States, Italy and Spain and covered acute and convalescent phases of COVID-19. The dataset comprised deeply sampled blood TCRbeta repertoires from subjects exposed to, actively infected with, or recovered from COVID-19. Sample metadata almost always included a de-identified subject ID, COVID-19 status, age in years and sex. Samples were obtained from the ongoing ImmuneRACE study (first 160 participants) and from 1,254 subjects provided by 6 global collaborators. The prospective study material was composed of cDNA or gDNA derived from T cells, B-cell-depleted T cells, or PBMCs. A freely available public database, intended as a resource for researchers studying the immune response to SARS-CoV-2, is where the repertoires were released. Where available, HLA class I and class II types were obtained from metadata supplied by the sample provider rather than from assay-based typing.

The immunoSEQ Assay, a bias-controlled multiplex PCR, was used to amplify TCRbeta CDR3 regions from genomic DNA. Per the source publication's procedure: The number of nucleated cells in each sample was estimated from the amplification of reference gene primers within the assay. Sequence reads were collapsed and filtered to measure the absolute abundance of every unique TCRbeta CDR3 rearrangement. Productive Simpson clonality was computed per sample as the square root of Simpson's diversity index over productive rearrangements. Held by TCRdb, this immuneACCESS table contains in-frame sequences only and omits some clones. Under half of the omission traces to an unresolved V gene where checked; the cause of the rest is unknown. V and J calls plus clone size are reproduced from that table; the DNA served to infer D and trimming. Present in this sample are roughly 350,000 clones, 90% to 95% of which were seen just once. The top ten constitute more than 3% of the sample.

A second Seattle source provided samples from volunteer blood donors who had recovered from COVID-19. Whole blood was collected in K2EDTA tubes by collaborating institutions according to the institutions' own protocols. For TCRbeta analysis, collaborators shipped samples as frozen whole blood, isolated PBMCs, or DNA extracted from either of those sample types. The paper's findings and limits, for the study overall: How much clinical and demographic metadata was included differed by source and by participant, and the metadata was provided uncurated.

The sample comprised peripheral blood. This sequence was found in a woman between 18 and 29 years old who had recovered from COVID-19.

CDR3 reads: CASSRAGGLYTEAFF. The nucleotide sequence is given as TGTGCCAGCTCCCGGGCAGGGGGCCTCTACACTGAAGCTTTCTTT. The chain was built from TRBV18 and TRBJ1-1; the central 8 bases match TRBD1. Counted from cysteine to phenylalanine, this CDR3 has 15 amino acids. CDR3 DNA is the only sequence kept; it has 45 bases, read in frame from the first base. Looking up the germline V gene yields CDR1 KGHSH and CDR2 LQKENI. Trimmed from V: 6 bases; trimmed from J: 3 bases; junction bases lacking a gene match: 9.